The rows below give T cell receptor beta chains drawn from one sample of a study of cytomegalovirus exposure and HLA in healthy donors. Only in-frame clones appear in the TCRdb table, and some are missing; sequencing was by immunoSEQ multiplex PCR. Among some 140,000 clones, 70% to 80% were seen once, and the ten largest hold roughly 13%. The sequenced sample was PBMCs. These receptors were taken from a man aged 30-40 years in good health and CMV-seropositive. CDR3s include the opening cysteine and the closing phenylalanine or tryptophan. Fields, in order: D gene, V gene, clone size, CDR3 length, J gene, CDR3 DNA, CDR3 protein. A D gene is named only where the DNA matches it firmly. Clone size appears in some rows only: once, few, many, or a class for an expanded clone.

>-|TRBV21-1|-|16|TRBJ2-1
TGTGCCAGCAGCACCCTGACAGGGGTACTAGACAATGAGCAGTTCTTC
CASSTLTGVLDNEQFF
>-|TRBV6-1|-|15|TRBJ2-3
TGTGCCAGCAGTGATCAGGGTACTGGGACAGATACGCAGTATTTT
CASSDQGTGTDTQYF
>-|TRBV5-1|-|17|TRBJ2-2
TGCGCCAGCAGCCCCACCGGGGCCGGGAGGAACACCGGGGAGCTGTTTTTT
CASSPTGAGRNTGELFF
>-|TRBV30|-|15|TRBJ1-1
TGTGCCTTTACGGGGGGGGCGCCGGGTTTAACTGAAGCTTTCTTT
CAFTGGAPGLTEAFF
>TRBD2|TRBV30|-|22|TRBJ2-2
TGTGCCCCTCGGACAGAGGGACTAGCGGGAGAGGGGGTTTTCAGGAACACCGGGGAGCTGTTTTTT
CAPRTEGLAGEGVFRNTGELFF
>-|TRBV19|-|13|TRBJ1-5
TGTGCCAGTAGTACGACAGGTAATCAGCCCCAGCATTTT
CASSTTGNQPQHF
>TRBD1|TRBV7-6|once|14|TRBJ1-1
TGTGCCAGCAGCCCGGGACAGGGGAACACTGAAGCTTTCTTT
CASSPGQGNTEAFF
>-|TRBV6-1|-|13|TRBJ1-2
TGTGCCAGCAGTGAAGGCGGGGTTCATGGCTACACCTTC
CASSEGGVHGYTF
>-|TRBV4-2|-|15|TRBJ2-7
TGTGCCAGCAGCCAACAGGCTAGGGGAAACTACGAGCAGTACTTC
CASSQQARGNYEQYF
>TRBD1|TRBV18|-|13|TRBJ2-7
TGTGCCAGCTCACCAGGGACAGCATACGAGCAGTACTTC
CASSPGTAYEQYF
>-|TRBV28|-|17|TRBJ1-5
TGTGCCAGCAGTTCTTTAATGCAGGGCGGTAGCAATCAGCCCCAGCATTTT
CASSSLMQGGSNQPQHF
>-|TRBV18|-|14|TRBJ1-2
TGTGCCAGCTCACCAGAGCTCTGGGCGTATGGCTACACCTTC
CASSPELWAYGYTF
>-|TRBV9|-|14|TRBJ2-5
TGTGTCAGCAGCCCTCACGCACAACAAGAGACCCAGTACTTC
CVSSPHAQQETQYF
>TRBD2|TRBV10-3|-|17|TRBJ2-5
TGTGCCATCAGTGAGTCGGGGGGTAGCGGGAGCGGCGAGACCCAGTACTTC
CAISESGGSGSGETQYF
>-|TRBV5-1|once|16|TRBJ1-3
TGCGCCAGCAGCTTGGTGGGCAGAACCTCTGGAAACACCATATATTTT
CASSLVGRTSGNTIYF
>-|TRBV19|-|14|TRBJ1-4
TGTGCCAGTAGTATACAGGGAACTAATGAAAAACTGTTTTTT
CASSIQGTNEKLFF
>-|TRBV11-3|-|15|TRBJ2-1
TGTGCCAGCAGCTTAGACGGTAGCTCCTACAATGAGCAGTTCTTC
CASSLDGSSYNEQFF
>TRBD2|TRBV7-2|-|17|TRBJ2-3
TGTGCCAGCAGCTTTCGTTGGGGTAGCGGGGGAACAGATACGCAGTATTTT
CASSFRWGSGGTDTQYF
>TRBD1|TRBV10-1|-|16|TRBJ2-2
TGCGCCAGCAGTGTAGGGCAGGGGGCTAAGGACGGGGAGCTGTTTTTT
CASSVGQGAKDGELFF
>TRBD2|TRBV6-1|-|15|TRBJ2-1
TGTGCCAGCAGTGAAGCAGCGGGAGCCTACAATGAGCAGTTCTTC
CASSEAAGAYNEQFF
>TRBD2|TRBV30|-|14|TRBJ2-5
TGTGCCTGGAATCGCAAAATAGCGGGAGGGCTCGCGTACTTC
CAWNRKIAGGLAYF
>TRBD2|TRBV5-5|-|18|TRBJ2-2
TGTGCCAGCAGCTTGTTGGTAGCGGGAGGGTCGAGTACCGGGGAGCTGTTTTTT
CASSLLVAGGSSTGELFF
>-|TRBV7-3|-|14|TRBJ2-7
TGTGCCAGCAGCTCCCCTGGGGCAGGCGGCGAGCAGTACTTC
CASSSPGAGGEQYF